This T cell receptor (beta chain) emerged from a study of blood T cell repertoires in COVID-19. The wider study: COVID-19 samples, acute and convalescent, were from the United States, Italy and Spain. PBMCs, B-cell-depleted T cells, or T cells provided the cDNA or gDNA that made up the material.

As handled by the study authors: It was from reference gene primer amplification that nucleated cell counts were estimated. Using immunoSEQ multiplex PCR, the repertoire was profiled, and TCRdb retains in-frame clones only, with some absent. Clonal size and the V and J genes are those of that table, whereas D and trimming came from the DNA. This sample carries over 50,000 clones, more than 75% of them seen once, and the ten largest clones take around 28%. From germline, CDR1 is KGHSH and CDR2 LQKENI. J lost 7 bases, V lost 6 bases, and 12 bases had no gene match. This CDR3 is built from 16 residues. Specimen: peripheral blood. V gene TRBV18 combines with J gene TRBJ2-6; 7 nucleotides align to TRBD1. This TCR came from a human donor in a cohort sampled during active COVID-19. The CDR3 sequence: CASSWTGVSRANVLTF. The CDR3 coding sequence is TGTGCCAGCTCTTGGACAGGCGTCTCGAGAGCCAACGTCCTGACTTTC.